Listed below are T cell receptor beta chains from one sample, sequenced in a study of T cell responses to AZD1222 COVID-19 vaccine. Measured with immunoSEQ multiplex PCR; TCRdb has only the in-frame clones, and not every one. The sample shows fewer than 120,000 clones, approximately 94% of them seen only once. The sequenced sample was peripheral blood, obtained 28 days after the second AZD1222 dose. The origin of the receptors is an adult who received the AZD1222 COVID-19 vaccine. Both conserved end residues are part of each CDR3. The order of the fields is D gene, J gene, V gene, CDR3 protein, CDR3 DNA. The D gene is left open where the match is weak.

D gene: TRBD1; J gene: TRBJ1-2; V gene: TRBV9; CDR3 protein: CASGWTGGESYGYTF; CDR3 DNA: TGTGCCAGCGGTTGGACAGGGGGCGAAAGCTATGGCTACACCTTC
D gene: NA; J gene: TRBJ1-5; V gene: TRBV5-8; CDR3 protein: CASSLTGRSNQPQHF; CDR3 DNA: TGTGCCAGCAGCTTGACGGGCAGAAGCAATCAGCCCCAGCATTTT
D gene: TRBD1; J gene: TRBJ1-5; V gene: TRBV19; CDR3 protein: CASSPRQGTDQPQHF; CDR3 DNA: TGTGCCAGTAGTCCCCGACAGGGTACGGATCAGCCCCAGCATTTT
D gene: NA; J gene: TRBJ1-1; V gene: TRBV18; CDR3 protein: CASRTGQNTEAFF; CDR3 DNA: TGTGCCAGCCGCACGGGACAGAACACTGAAGCTTTCTTT
D gene: NA; J gene: TRBJ1-2; V gene: TRBV5-4; CDR3 protein: CASSLNGVSNYGYTF; CDR3 DNA: TGTGCCAGCAGCTTAAACGGGGTGTCCAACTATGGCTACACCTTC
D gene: NA; J gene: TRBJ1-1; V gene: TRBV7-9; CDR3 protein: CASSLEDGEAFF; CDR3 DNA: TGTGCCAGCAGCTTGGAAGACGGTGAAGCTTTCTTT
D gene: TRBD1; J gene: TRBJ2-2; V gene: TRBV27; CDR3 protein: CASSLSPRGLSGELFF; CDR3 DNA: TGTGCCAGCAGTTTATCCCCCAGGGGGCTGTCCGGGGAGCTGTTTTTT
D gene: NA; J gene: TRBJ1-6; V gene: TRBV6-4; CDR3 protein: CASSTNAWYSPLHF; CDR3 DNA: TGTGCCAGCAGCACCAACGCCTGGTATTCACCCCTCCACTTT
D gene: NA; J gene: TRBJ1-2; V gene: TRBV29-1; CDR3 protein: CSVEQGTYGYTF; CDR3 DNA: TGCAGCGTTGAACAGGGGACCTATGGCTACACCTTC
D gene: NA; J gene: TRBJ1-3; V gene: TRBV7-2; CDR3 protein: CASSLTGESGNTIYF; CDR3 DNA: TGTGCCAGCAGCTTAACCGGGGAGTCTGGAAACACCATATATTTT
D gene: NA; J gene: TRBJ1-5; V gene: TRBV6-5; CDR3 protein: CASRGGFNQPQHF; CDR3 DNA: TGTGCCAGCAGGGGAGGGTTCAATCAGCCCCAGCATTTT
D gene: TRBD1; J gene: TRBJ1-5; V gene: TRBV6-5; CDR3 protein: CASSYDRVSNQPQHF; CDR3 DNA: TGTGCCAGCAGTTATGACAGGGTCTCGAATCAGCCCCAGCATTTT
D gene: NA; J gene: TRBJ1-5; V gene: TRBV3-1/TRBV3-2; CDR3 protein: CASSQDWGSNQPQHF; CDR3 DNA: TGTGCCAGCAGCCAAGATTGGGGGAGCAATCAGCCCCAGCATTTT
D gene: TRBD1; J gene: TRBJ2-1; V gene: TRBV2; CDR3 protein: CASSWDSYNEQFF; CDR3 DNA: TGTGCCAGCAGTTGGGACAGCTACAATGAGCAGTTCTTC
D gene: NA; J gene: TRBJ1-4; V gene: TRBV7-9; CDR3 protein: CASSPTGRNEKLFF; CDR3 DNA: TGTGCCAGCAGCCCCACAGGAAGGAATGAAAAACTGTTTTTT
D gene: NA; J gene: TRBJ2-7; V gene: TRBV19; CDR3 protein: CATPKTAGPLEQYF; CDR3 DNA: TGTGCCACCCCGAAGACAGCCGGGCCCTTGGAGCAGTACTTC
D gene: NA; J gene: TRBJ1-1; V gene: TRBV11-1; CDR3 protein: CASSSPTENTEAFF; CDR3 DNA: TGTGCCAGCAGCTCCCCAACAGAGAACACTGAAGCTTTCTTT